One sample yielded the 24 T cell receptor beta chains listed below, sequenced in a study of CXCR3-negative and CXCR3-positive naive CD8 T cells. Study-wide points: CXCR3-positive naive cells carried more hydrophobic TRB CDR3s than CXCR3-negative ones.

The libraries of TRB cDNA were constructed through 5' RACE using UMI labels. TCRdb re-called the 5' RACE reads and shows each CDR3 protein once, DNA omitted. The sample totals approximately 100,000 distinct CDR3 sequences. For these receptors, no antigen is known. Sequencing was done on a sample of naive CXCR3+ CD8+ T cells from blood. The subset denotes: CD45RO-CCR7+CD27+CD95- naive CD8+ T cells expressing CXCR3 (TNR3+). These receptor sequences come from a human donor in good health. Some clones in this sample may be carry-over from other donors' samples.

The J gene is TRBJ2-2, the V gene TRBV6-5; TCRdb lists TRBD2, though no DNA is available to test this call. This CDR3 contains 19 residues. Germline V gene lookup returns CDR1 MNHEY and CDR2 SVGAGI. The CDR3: CASSYPPSLAGAGTGDLFF.

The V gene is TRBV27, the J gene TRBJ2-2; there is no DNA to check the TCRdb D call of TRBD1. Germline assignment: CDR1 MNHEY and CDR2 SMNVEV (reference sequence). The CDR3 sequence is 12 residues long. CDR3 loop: CASSFPHGELFF.

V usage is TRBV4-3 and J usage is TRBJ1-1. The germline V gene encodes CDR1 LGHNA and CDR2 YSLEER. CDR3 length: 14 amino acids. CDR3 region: CASSQDTGVTEAFF.

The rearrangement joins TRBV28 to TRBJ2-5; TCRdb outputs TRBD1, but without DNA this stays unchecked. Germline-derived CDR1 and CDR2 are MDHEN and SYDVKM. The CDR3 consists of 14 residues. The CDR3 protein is CASSPGGLPETQYF.

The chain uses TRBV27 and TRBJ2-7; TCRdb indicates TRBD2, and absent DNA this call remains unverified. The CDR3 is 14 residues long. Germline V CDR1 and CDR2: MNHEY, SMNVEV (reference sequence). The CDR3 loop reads CASSFIGEGYEQYF.

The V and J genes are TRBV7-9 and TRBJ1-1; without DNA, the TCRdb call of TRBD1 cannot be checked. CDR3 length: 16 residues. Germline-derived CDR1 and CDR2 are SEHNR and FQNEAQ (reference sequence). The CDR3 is CASSLAAGGSGTEAFF.

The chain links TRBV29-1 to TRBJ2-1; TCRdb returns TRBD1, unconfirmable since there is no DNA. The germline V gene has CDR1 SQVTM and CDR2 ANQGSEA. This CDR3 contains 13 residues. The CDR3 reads CSGGTTSYNEQFF.

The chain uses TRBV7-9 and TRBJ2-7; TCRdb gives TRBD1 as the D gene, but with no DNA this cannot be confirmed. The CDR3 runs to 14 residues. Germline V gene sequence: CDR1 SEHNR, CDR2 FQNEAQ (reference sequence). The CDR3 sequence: CASSRGTYSYEQYF.

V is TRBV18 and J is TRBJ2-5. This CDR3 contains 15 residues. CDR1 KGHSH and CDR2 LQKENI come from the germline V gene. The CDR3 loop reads CASSPPVQLQETQYF.

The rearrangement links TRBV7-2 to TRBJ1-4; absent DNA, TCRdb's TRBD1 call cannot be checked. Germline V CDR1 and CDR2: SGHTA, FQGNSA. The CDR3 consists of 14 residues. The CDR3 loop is CASSFGTGEEKLFF.

The CDR3 is CASSTFLGGATYNEQFF. The J gene is TRBJ2-1, the V gene TRBV6-2 or TRBV6-3; there is no DNA to check the TCRdb D call of TRBD1. The germline V gene has CDR1 MNHEY and CDR2 SVGEGT. The CDR3 is made up of 17 amino acids.

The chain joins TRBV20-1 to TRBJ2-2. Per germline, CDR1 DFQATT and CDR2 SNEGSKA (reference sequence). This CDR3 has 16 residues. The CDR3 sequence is CSASKSSAWVTGELFF.

This chain's CDR3 is CASSYSTSGAETQYF. V is TRBV6-6 and J is TRBJ2-5; TCRdb reports TRBD1, a call that lacks DNA to check it against. The CDR3 totals 15 residues. CDR1 MNHNY and CDR2 SVGAGI come from the germline V gene (reference sequence).

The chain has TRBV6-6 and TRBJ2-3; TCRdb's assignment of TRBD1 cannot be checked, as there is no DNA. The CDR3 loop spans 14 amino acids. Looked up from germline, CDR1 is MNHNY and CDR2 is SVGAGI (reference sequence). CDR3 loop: CASMERGGTDTQYF.

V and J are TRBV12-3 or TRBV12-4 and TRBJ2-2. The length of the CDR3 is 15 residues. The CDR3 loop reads CASSLVGSNTGELFF.

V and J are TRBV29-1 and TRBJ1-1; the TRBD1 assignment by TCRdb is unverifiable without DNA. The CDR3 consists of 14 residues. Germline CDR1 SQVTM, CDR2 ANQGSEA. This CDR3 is CSVELRGANTEAFF.

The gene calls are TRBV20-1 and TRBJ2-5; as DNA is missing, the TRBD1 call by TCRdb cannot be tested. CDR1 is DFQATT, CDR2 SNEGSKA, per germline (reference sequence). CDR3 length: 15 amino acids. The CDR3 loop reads CSARRGQEERETQYF.

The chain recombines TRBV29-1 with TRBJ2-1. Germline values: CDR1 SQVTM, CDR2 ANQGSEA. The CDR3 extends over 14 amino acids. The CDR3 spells CSVEVRSYYNEQFF.

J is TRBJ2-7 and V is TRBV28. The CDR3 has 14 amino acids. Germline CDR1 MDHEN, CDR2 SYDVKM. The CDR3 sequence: CAIRQAVSSYEQYF.

The CDR3 region is CASSDSTGSTDTQYF. The rearrangement uses TRBV6-4 and TRBJ2-3. The CDR3 spans 15 residues. Germline V gives CDR1 MRHNA, CDR2 SNTAGT.

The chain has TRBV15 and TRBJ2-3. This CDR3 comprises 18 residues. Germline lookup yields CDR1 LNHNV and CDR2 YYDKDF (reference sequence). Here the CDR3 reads CATSRPEVVVFSTDTQYF.

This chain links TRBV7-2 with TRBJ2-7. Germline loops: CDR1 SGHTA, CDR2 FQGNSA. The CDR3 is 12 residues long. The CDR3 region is CASSLMRYEQYF.

The CDR3 sequence is CASSQGAGESYEQYF. The gene calls are TRBV4-2 and TRBJ2-7; the TCRdb D gene call, TRBD1, has no DNA to confirm it. Germline CDR1 reads LGHNA; CDR2 reads YNFKEQ. There are 15 residues in the CDR3.

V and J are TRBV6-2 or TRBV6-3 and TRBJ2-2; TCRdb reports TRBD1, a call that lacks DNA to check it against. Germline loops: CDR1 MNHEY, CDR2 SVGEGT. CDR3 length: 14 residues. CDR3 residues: CASSYQTGIGELFF.